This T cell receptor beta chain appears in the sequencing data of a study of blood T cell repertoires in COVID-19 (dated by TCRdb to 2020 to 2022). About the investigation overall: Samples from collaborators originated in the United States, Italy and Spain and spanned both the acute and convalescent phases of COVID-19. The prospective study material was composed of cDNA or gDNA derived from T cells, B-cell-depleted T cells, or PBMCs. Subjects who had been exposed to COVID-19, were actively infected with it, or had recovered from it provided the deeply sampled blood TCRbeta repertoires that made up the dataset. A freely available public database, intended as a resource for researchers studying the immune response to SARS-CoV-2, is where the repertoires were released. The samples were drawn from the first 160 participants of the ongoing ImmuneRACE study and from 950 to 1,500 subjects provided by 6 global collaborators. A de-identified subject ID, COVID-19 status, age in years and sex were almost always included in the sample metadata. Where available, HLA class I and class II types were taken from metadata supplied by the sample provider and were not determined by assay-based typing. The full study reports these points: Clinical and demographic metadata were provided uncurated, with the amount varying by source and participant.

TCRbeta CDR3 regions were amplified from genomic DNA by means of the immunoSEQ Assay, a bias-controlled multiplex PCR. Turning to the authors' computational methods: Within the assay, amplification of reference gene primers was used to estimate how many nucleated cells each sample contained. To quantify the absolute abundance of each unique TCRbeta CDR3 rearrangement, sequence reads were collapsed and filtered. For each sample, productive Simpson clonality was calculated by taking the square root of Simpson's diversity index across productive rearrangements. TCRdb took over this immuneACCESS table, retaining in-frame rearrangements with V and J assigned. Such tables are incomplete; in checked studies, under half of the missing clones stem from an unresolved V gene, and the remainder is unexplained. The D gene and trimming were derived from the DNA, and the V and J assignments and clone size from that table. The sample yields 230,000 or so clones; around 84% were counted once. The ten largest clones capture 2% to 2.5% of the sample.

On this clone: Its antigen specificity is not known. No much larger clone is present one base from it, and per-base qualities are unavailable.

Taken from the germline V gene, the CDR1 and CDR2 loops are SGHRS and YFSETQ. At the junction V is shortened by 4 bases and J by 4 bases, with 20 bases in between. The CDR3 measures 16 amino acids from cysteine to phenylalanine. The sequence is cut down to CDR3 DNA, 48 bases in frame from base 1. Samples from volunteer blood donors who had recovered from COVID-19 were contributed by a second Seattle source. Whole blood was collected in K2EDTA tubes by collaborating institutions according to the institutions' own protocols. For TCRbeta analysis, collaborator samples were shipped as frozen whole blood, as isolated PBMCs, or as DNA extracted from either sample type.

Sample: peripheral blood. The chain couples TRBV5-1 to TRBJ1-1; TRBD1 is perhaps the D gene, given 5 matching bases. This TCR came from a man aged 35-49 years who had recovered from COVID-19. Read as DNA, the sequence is TGCGCCAGCAGCCCGTTCCTACGGGGGAGGGGCACTGAAGCTTTCTTT. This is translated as CASSPFLRGRGTEAFF.